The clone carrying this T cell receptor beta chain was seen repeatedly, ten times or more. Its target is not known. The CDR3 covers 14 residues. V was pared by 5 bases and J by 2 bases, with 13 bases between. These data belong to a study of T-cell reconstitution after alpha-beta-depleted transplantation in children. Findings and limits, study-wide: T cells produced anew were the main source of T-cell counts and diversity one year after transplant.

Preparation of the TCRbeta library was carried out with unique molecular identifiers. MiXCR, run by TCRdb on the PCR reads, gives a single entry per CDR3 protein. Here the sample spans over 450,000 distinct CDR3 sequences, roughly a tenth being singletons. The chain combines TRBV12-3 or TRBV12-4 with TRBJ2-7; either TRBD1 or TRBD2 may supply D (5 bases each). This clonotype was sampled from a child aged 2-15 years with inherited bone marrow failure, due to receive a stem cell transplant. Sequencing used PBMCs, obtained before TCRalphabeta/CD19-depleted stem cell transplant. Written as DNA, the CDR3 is TGTGCCAGCAGTCCCGGGACGTCGACCTACGAGCAGTACTTC. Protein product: CASSPGTSTYEQYF.